One sample yielded the 10 T cell receptor beta chains listed below, sequenced in a study of a mutant IDH1 vaccine in newly diagnosed glioma. The time point denotes: week 5, during vaccination. Vaccinated patients received 300 ug of mutant IDH1 20-mer peptide per dose, with topical imiquimod. This table comes from immunoSEQ multiplex PCR, and its TCRdb copy is limited to in-frame clones, with some not included. The data contain over 30,000 clones, 55% to 60% of them singletons. These receptors' antigens are unknown. This sample comprised PBMCs, obtained from a glioma patient whose treatment included an IDH1 peptide vaccine. The receptors originated from a woman under 30 with glioma.

The CDR3 is CASSFSTGANSPLHF. CDR3 coding DNA: TGTGCCAGCAGCTTTAGCACGGGGGCAAATTCACCCCTCCACTTT. The chain carries TRBV7-9 and TRBJ1-6, with D perhaps matching TRBD1 (6 bases). Trimming stripped 3 bases from V and 7 bases from J, with 13 bases between. The CDR3 contains 15 residues. Germline CDR1 SEHNR, CDR2 FQNEAQ (reference sequence).

This chain connects TRBV28 to TRBJ2-1, with 8 bases matching TRBD2. V lost 6 bases and J lost 11; bases outside the gene matches: 3. The CDR3 is made up of 11 amino acids. Germline CDR1 and CDR2: MDHEN and SYDVKM. The CDR3 DNA is TGTGCCAGCAGCACTAGCGGACAGCAGTTCTTC. Its translation: CASSTSGQQFF.

A few counts support this clone. The V call is TRBV4-2, the J call TRBJ2-3; D perhaps matches TRBD2 (6 bases). Germline V gene sequence: CDR1 LGHNA, CDR2 YNFKEQ. V lost 3 bases and J 3 bases, leaving 13 bases between the germline ends. CDR3 length equals 15 residues. The chain's CDR3 is CASSQTGLNTDTQYF. The CDR3 nucleotides are TGTGCCAGCAGCCAGACGGGACTCAATACAGATACGCAGTATTTT.

The CDR3 protein is CASSSGNTIYF. In DNA form, the CDR3 reads TGTGCCAGTAGCTCTGGAAACACCATATATTTT. The rearrangement links TRBV19 to TRBJ1-3; unclear D gene. V lost 6 bases to trimming and J lost 0 bases, with 0 bases between them. The CDR3 is made up of 11 amino acids. Germline assignment: CDR1 LNHDA and CDR2 SQIVND (reference sequence).

This clone was picked up a small number of times. The chain joins TRBV5-1 to TRBJ1-4; no reliable D call. This CDR3 contains 15 residues. The V gene's germline CDR1 is SGHRS and CDR2 YFSETQ. V was cut by 2 bases and J by 4 bases, with 12 bases left in between. The CDR3, as DNA: TGCGCCAGCAGCTTTACCCGGGGATATAATGAAAAACTGTTTTTT. Translated, it gives CASSFTRGYNEKLFF.

There are a few counts of this clone. This chain links TRBV7-9 with TRBJ2-1, with D possibly being TRBD1 or TRBD2 (5 bases each). CDR1 is SEHNR, CDR2 FQNEAQ, per germline (reference sequence). This CDR3 has 15 residues. V was trimmed by 1 base and J by 0 bases, leaving 7 bases between them. In nucleotides, the CDR3 is TGTGCCAGCAGCTTAGTGGGGGACTCCTACAATGAGCAGTTCTTC. Its protein is CASSLVGDSYNEQFF.

By frequency in the sample, this clone is medium-sized. The genes are TRBV27 and TRBJ1-5; perhaps TRBD1 as D (6 bases). The germline gives CDR1 MNHEY, CDR2 SMNVEV (reference sequence). The CDR3 has 14 amino acids. Between the trimmed V and J ends, which lost 0 bases and 7 bases, there was a span of 10 bases. The CDR3 region has the DNA TGTGCCAGCAGTTTATCGGCAGGGGTCCAGCCCCAGCATTTT. Translation: CASSLSAGVQPQHF.

The rearrangement joins TRBV28 to TRBJ2-7; no firm D call. CDR1 is MDHEN and CDR2 is SYDVKM in the germline V gene. The CDR3 sequence is 16 residues long. With 5 bases removed from V and 2 bases from J, the gap between germline ends came to 19 bases. CDR3 nucleotides: TGTGCCAGCAGTCCCTTGAAGGCTATCGTAACCTACGAGCAGTACTTC. Encoded protein: CASSPLKAIVTYEQYF.

The chain carries TRBV7-2 and TRBJ2-5; D could derive from TRBD1 or TRBD2 (5 bases each). The V and J ends lost 1 base and 4 bases respectively, with 13 bases between them. Germline V CDR1 and CDR2: SGHTA, FQGNSA. The CDR3 sequence is 15 residues long. The CDR3 sequence: CASSLDGARTETQYF. The CDR3 nucleotides are TGTGCCAGCAGCTTAGACGGGGCGCGCACAGAGACCCAGTACTTC.

The chain recombines TRBV19 with TRBJ1-5; the match to TRBD1 covers 10 bases. Germline CDR1 and CDR2: LNHDA and SQIVND (reference sequence). V lost 6 bases to trimming and J lost 7 bases; unmatched junction nucleotides: 6. The CDR3 runs 14 residues. The CDR3 is CASRGQGKGQPQHF. The CDR3 coding sequence is TGTGCCAGTAGGGGACAGGGGAAGGGGCAGCCCCAGCATTTT.